This T cell receptor beta chain comes out of a study of blood T cell repertoires in COVID-19. This clone was seen once. The CDR3 length is 16 residues. Germline loops: CDR1 SGHAT, CDR2 FQDESV (reference sequence). J was trimmed by 0 bases and V by 1 base; bases with no gene match: 4. Some clones are missing from TCRdb's copy, which holds only in-frame ones; the method was immunoSEQ multiplex PCR. This sample yields approximately 140,000 clones, of which 75% to 90% are seen a single time; about 2% belongs to the top ten. Sequencing was carried out using peripheral blood. This TCR was recovered from a man aged 70-80 years with acute or convalescent COVID-19. This rearrangement joins TRBV11-1 to TRBJ2-7; TRBD1 aligns across 9 bases. The CDR3, as DNA: TGTGCCAGCAGCTTAGGGGGGACAGGGAGCTCCTACGAGCAGTACTTC. It is translated as CASSLGGTGSSYEQYF.